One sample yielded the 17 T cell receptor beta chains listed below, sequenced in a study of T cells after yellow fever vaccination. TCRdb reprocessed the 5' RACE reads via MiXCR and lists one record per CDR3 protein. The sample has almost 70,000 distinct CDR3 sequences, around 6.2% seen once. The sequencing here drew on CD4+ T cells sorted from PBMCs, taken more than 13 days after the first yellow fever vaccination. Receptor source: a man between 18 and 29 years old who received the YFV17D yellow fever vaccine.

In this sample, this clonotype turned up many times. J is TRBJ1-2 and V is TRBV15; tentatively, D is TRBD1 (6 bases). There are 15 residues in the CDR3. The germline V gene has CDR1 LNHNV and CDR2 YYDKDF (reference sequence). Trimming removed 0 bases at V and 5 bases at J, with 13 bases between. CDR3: CATSRDPSGVYGYTF. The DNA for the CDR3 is TGTGCCACCAGCAGAGATCCCTCAGGGGTATATGGCTACACCTTC.

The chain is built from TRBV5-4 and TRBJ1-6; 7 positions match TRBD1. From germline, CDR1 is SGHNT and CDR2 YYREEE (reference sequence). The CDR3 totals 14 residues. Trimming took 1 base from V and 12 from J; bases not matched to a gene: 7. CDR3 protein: CASSLNRGAKPLHF. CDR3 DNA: TGTGCCAGCAGCTTGAACAGGGGCGCGAAACCCCTCCACTTT.

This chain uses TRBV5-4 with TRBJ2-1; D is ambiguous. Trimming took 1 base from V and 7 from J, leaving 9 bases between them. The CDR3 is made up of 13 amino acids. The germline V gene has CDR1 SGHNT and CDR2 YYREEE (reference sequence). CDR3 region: CASSLSITNEQFF. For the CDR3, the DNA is TGTGCCAGCAGCTTGTCCATAACAAATGAGCAGTTCTTC.

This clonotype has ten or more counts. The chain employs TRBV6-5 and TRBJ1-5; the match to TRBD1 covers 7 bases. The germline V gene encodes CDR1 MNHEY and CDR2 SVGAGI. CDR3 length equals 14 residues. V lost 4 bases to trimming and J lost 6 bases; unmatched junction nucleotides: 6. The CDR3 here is CASSSGGWTQPQHF. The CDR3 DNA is TGTGCCAGCAGTTCAGGGGGTTGGACTCAGCCCCAGCATTTT.

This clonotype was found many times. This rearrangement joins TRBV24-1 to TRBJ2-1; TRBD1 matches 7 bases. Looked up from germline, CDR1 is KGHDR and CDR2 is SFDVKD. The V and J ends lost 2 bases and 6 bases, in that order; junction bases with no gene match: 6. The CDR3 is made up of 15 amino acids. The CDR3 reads CATSDSPTGSNEQFF. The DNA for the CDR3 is TGTGCCACCAGTGATTCCCCGACAGGGTCCAATGAGCAGTTCTTC.

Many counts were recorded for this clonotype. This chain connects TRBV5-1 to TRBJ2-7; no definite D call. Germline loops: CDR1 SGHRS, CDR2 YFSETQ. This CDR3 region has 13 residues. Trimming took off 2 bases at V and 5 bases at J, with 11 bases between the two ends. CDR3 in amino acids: CASSLIGSHEQYV. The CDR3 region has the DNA TGCGCCAGCAGCTTAATCGGGTCCCACGAGCAGTACGTC.

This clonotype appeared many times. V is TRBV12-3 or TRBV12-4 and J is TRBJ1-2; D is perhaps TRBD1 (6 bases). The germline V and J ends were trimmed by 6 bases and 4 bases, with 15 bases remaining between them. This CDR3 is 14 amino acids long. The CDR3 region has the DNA TGTGCCAGCAGCCTACAGGGAGCTCTCTATGGCTACACCTTC. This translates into CASSLQGALYGYTF.

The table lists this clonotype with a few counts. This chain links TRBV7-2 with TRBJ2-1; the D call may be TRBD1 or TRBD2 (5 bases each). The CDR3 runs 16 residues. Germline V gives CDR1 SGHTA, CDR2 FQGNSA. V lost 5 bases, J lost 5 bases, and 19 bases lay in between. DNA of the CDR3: TGTGCCAGCAGCCCCAACGAGGGGCGCGGTAACAATGAGCAGTTCTTC. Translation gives CASSPNEGRGNNEQFF.

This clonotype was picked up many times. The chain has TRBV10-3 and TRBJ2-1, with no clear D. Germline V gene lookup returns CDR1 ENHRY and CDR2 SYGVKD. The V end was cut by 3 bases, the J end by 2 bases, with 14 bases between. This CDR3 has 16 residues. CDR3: CAISEQDARTYNEQFF. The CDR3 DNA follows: TGTGCCATCAGTGAACAAGACGCCAGAACCTACAATGAGCAGTTCTTC.

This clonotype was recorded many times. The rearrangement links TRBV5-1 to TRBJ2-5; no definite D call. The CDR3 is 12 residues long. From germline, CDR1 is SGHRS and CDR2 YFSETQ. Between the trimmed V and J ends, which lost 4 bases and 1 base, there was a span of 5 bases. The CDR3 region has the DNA TGCGCCAGCAGCGAATTCCAAGAGACCCAGTACTTC. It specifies CASSEFQETQYF.

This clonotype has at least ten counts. The CDR3 sequence: CASSLVAGLSTDTQYF. The CDR3 DNA sequence: TGTGCCAGCAGCTTAGTGGCGGGGTTGAGCACAGATACGCAGTATTTT. The chain couples TRBV7-2 to TRBJ2-3; possibly TRBD2 for D (6 bases). The CDR3 is 16 residues long. The germline CDR1 and CDR2 sequences are SGHTA and FQGNSA. Trimming cost V 1 base and J 0 bases, with 11 bases left between them.

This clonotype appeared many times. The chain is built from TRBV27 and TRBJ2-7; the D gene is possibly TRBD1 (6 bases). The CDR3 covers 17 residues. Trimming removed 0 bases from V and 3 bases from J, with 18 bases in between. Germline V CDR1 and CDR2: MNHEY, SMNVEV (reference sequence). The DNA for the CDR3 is TGTGCCAGCAGTTTATCGCCTACAGGGACCTCGGTCTACGAGCAGTACGTC. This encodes CASSLSPTGTSVYEQYV.

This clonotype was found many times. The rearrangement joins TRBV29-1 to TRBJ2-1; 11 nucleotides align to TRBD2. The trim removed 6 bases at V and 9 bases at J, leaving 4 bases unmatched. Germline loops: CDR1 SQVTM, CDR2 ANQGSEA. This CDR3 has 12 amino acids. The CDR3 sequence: CSVTSGGPEQFF. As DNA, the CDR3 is TGCAGCGTAACTAGCGGGGGACCTGAGCAGTTCTTC.

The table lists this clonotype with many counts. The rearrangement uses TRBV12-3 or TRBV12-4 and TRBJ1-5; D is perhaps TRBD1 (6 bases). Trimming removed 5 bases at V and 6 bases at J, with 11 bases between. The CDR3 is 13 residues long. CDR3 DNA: TGTGCCAGCAGTCTACAGGGTTTTCAGCCCCAGCATTTT. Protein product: CASSLQGFQPQHF.

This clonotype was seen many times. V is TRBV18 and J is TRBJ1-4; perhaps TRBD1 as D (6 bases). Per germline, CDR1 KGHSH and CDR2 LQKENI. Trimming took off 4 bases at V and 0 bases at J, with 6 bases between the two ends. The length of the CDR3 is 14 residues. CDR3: CASSQGATNEKLFF. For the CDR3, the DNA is TGTGCCAGCTCACAGGGGGCAACTAATGAAAAACTGTTTTTT. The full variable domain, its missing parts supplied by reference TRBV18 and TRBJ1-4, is NAGVMQNPRHLVRRRGQEARLRCSPMKGHSHVYWYRQLPEEGLKFMVYLQKENIIDESGMPKERFSAEFPKEGPSILRIQQVVRGDSAAYFCASSQGATNEKLFFGSGTQLSVL.

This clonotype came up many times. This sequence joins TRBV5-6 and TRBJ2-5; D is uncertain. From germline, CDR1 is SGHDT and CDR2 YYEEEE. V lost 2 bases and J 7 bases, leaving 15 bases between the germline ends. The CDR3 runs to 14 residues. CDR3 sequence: CASSLNGGSGTQYF. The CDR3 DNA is TGTGCCAGCAGCTTAAATGGTGGGTCGGGGACCCAGTACTTC.

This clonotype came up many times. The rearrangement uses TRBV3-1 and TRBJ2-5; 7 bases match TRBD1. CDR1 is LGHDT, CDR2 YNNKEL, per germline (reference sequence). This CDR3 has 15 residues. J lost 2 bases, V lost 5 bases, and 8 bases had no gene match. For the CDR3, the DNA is TGTGCCAGCAGCGATAGACAGGGAGTACAAGAGACCCAGTACTTC. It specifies CASSDRQGVQETQYF.